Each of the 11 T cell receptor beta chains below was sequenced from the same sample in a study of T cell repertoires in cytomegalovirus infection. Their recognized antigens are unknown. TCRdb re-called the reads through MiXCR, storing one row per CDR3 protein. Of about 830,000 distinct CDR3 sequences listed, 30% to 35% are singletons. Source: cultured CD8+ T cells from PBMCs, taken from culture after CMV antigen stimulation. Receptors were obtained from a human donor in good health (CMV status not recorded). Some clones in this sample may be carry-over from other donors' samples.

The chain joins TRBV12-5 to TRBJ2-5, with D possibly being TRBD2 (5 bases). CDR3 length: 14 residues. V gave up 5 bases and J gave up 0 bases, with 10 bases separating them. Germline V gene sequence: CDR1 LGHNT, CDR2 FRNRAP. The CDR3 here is CASGRTEDQETQYF. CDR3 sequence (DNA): TGTGCTAGTGGTCGAACGGAGGACCAAGAGACCCAGTACTTC. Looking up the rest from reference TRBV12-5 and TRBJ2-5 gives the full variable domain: DARVTQTPRHKVTEMGQEVTMRCQPILGHNTVFWYRQTMMQGLELLAYFRNRAPLDDSGMPKDRFSAEMPDATLATLKIQPSEPRDSAVYFCASGRTEDQETQYFGPGTRLLVL.

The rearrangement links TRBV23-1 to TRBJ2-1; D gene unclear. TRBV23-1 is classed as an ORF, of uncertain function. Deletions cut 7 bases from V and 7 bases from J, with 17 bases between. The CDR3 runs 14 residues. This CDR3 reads CASIKDLGGNEQFF. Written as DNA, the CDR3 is TGCGCCAGCATAAAGGACCTCGGTGGGAATGAGCAGTTCTTC.

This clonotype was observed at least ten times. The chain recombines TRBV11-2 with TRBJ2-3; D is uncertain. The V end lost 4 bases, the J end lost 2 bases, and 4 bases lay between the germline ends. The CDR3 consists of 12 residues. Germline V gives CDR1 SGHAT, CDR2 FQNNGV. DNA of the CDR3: TGTGCCAGCAGCTCCCTCACAGATACGCAGTATTTT. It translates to CASSSLTDTQYF.

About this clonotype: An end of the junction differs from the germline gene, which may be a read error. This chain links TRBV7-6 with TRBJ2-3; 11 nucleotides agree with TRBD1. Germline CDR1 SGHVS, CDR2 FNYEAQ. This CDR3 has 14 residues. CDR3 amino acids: CASSWTGGTDKQYF. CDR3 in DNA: TGTGCCAGCAGCTGGACAGGGGGCACAGATAAGCAGTATTTT.

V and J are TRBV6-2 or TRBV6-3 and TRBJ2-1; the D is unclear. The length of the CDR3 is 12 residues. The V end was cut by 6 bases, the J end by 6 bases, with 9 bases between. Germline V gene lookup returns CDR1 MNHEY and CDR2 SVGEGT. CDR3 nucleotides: TGTGCCAGCAGGTCACATGGCAATGAGCAGTTCTTC. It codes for CASRSHGNEQFF.

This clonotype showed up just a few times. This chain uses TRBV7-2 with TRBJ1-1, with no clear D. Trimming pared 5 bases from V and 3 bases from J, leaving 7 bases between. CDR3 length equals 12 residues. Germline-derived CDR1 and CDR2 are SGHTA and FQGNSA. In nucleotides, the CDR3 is TGTGCCAGCAGCCAGACGGACACTGAAGCTTTCTTT. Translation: CASSQTDTEAFF.

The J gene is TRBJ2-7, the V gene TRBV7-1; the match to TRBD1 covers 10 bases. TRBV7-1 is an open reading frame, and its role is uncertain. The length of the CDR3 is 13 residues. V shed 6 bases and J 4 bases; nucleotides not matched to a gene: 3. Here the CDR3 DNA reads TGTGCCAGCAGAGGACAGGGGGAGTACGAGCAGTACTTC. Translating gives CASRGQGEYEQYF.

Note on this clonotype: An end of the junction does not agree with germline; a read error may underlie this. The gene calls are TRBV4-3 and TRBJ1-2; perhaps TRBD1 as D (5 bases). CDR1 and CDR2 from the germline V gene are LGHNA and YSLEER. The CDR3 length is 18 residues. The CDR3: CASSQDSAGGSTKYGYTF. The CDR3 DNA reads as TGCGCCAGCAGCCAAGATTCGGCCGGGGGATCAACTAAATATGGCTACACCTTC.

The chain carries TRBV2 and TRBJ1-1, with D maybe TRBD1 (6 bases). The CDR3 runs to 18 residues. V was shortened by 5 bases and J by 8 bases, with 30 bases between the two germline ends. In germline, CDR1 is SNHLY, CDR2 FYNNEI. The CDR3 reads CASSPPGGGLILLMEAFF. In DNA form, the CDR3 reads TGTGCCAGCAGTCCACCTGGGGGGGGCTTGATTTTACTTATGGAAGCTTTCTTT.

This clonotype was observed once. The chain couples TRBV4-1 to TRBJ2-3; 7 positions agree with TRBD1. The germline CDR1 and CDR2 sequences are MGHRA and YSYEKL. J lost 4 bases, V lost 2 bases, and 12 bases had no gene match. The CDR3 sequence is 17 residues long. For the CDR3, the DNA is TGCGCCAGCAGCCAAAAAGGGGGCGGGTCCCCCGCAGATACGCAGTATTTT. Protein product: CASSQKGGGSPADTQYF.

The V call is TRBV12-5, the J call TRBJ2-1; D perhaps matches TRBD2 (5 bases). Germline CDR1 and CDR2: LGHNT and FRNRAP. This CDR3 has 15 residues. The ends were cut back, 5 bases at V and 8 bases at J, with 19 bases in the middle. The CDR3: CASGQSGNSVHEQFF. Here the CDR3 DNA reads TGTGCTAGTGGTCAATCCGGGAACTCAGTCCATGAGCAGTTCTTC.